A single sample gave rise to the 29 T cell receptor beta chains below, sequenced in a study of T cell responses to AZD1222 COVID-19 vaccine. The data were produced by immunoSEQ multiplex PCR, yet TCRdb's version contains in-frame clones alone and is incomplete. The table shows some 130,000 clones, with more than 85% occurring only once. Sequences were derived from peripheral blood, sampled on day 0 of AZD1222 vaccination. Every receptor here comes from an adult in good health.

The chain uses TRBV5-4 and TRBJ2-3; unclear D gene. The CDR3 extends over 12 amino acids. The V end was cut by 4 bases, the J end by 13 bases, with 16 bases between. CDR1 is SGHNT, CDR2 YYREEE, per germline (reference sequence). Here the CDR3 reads CASSNLESMKYF. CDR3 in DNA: TGTGCCAGCAGCAACCTAGAGTCTATGAAGTATTTT.

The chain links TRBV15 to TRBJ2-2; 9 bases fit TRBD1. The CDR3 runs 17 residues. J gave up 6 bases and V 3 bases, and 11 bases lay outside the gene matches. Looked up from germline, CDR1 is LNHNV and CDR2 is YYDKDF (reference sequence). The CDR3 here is CATSSYRTGVGSGELFF. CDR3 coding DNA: TGTGCCACCAGCAGTTACAGGACAGGGGTGGGGTCCGGGGAGCTGTTTTTT.

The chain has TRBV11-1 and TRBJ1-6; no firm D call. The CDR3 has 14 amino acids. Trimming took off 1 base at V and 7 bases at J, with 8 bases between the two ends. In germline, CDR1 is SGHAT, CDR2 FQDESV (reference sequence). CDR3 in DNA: TGTGCCAGCAGCTTAGACAGCTTCAATTCACCCCTCCACTTT. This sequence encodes CASSLDSFNSPLHF.

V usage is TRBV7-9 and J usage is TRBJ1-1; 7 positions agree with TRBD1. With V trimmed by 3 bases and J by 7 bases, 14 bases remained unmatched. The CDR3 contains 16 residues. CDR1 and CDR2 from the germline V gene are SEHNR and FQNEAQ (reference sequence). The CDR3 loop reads CASSFKTGTAADEAFF. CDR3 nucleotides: TGTGCCAGCAGCTTTAAGACCGGGACAGCCGCAGATGAAGCTTTCTTT.

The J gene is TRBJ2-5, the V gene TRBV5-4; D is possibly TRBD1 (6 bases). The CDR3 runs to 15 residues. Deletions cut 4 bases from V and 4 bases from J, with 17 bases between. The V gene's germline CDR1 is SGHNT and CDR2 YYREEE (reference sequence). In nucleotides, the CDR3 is TGTGCCAGCAGCCCACAGGGACGTGTTCTAGAGACCCAGTACTTC. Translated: CASSPQGRVLETQYF.

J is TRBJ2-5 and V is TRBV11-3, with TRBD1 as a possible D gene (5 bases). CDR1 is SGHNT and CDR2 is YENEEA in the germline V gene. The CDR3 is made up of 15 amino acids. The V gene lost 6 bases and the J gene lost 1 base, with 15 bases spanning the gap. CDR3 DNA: TGTGCCAGCAGTCTAGGGGTGGACCCCCAAGAGACCCAGTACTTC. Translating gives CASSLGVDPQETQYF.

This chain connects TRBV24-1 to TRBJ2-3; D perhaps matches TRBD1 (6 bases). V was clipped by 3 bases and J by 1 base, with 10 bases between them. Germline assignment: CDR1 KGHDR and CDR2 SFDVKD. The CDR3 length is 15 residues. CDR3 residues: CATSDPGHGTDTQYF. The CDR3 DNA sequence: TGTGCCACCAGTGATCCGGGACACGGCACAGATACGCAGTATTTT.

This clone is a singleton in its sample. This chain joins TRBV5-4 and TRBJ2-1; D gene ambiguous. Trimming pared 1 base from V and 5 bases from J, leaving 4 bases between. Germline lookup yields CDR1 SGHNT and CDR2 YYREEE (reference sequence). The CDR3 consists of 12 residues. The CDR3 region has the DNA TGTGCCAGCAGCTTGTGGAACAATGAGCAGTTCTTC. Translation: CASSLWNNEQFF.

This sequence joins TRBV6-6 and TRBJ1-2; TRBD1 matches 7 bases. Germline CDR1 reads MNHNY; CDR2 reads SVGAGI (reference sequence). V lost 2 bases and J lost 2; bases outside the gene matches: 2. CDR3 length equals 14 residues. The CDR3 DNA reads TGTGCCAGCAGTTACCAACAGGGGAACTATGGCTACACCTTC. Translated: CASSYQQGNYGYTF.

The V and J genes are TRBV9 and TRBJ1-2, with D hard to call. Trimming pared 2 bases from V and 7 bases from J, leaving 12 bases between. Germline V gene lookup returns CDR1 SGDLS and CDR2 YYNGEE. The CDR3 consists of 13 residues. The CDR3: CASSVTYSGGYTF. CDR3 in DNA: TGTGCCAGCAGCGTGACCTATTCAGGTGGCTACACCTTC. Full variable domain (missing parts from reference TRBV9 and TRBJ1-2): DSGVTQTPKHLITATGQRVTLRCSPRSGDLSVYWYQQSLDQGLQFLIQYYNGEERAKGNILERFSAQQFPDLHSELNLSSLELGDSALYFCASSVTYSGGYTFGSGTRLTVV.

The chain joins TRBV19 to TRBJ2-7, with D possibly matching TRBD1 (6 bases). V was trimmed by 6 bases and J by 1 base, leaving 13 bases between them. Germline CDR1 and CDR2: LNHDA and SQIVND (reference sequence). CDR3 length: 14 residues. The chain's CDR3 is CASSRPGHSYEQYF. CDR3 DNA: TGTGCCAGTAGCCGACCGGGACATTCCTACGAGCAGTACTTC.

In DNA form, the CDR3 reads TGTGCCAGCAGCCAAGGGGGGGCCACCTACGAGCAGTACTTC. It translates to CASSQGGATYEQYF. J is TRBJ2-7 and V is TRBV3-1 (or the pseudogene TRBV3-2); D might be TRBD1 or TRBD2, each matching 6 bases. CDR1 LGHDT and CDR2 YNNKEL come from the germline V gene (reference sequence). Trimming removed 1 base from V and 2 bases from J, with 9 bases in between. The CDR3 is 14 amino acids.

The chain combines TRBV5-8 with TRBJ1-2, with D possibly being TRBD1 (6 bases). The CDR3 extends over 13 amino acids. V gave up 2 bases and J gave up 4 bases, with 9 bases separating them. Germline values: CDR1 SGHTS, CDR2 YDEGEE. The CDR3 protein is CASSFGRGYGYTF. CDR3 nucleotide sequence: TGTGCCAGCAGCTTCGGCAGGGGCTATGGCTACACCTTC.

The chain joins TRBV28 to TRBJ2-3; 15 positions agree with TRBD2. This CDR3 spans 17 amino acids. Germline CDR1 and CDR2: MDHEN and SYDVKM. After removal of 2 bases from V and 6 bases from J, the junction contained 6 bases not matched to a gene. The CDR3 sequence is CASSLGGLAGGIDTQYF. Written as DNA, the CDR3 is TGTGCCAGCAGTTTAGGGGGACTAGCGGGGGGTATCGATACGCAGTATTTT.

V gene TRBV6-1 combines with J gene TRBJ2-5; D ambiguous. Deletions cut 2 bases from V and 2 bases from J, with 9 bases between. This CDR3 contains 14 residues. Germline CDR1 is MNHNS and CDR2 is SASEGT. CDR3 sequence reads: CASSERFPQETQYF. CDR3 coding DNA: TGTGCCAGCAGTGAACGTTTCCCTCAAGAGACCCAGTACTTC.

As DNA, the CDR3 is TGTGCCAGCAGCTTAGGATATTTCTCCTACGAGCAGTACTTC. Translation: CASSLGYFSYEQYF. The J gene is TRBJ2-7, the V gene TRBV7-8; D uncertain. V was shortened by 1 base and J by 0 bases, with 7 bases between the two germline ends. This CDR3 has 14 residues. Germline CDR1 and CDR2: SGHVS and FQNEAQ.

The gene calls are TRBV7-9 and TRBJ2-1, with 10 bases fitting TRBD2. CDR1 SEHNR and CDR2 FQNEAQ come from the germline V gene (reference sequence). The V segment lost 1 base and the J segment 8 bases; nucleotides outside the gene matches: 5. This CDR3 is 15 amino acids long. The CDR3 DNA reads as TGTGCCAGCAGCTTAGGCAGCGGGGGGGCATATGAGCAGTTCTTC. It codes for CASSLGSGGAYEQFF.

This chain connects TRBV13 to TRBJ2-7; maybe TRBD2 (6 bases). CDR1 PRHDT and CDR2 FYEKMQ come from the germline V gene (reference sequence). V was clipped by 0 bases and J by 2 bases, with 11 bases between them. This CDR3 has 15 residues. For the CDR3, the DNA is TGTGCCAGCAGCTTAGGACTAGCCCAGACCTACGAGCAGTACTTC. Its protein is CASSLGLAQTYEQYF.

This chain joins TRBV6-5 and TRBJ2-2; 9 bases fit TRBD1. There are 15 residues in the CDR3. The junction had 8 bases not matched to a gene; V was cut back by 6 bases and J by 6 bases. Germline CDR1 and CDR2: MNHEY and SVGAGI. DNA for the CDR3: TGTGCCAGCAGCCCCGGGACAGGGCTTTCCGGGGAGCTGTTTTTT. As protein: CASSPGTGLSGELFF.

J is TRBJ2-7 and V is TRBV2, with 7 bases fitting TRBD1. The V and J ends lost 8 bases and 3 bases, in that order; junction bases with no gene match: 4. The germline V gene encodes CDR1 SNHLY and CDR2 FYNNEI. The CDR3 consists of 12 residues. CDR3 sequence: CASRQGNYEQYF. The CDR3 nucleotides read TGTGCCAGCCGACAGGGAAACTACGAGCAGTACTTC.

The CDR3 spells CATSRSNNEQFF. CDR3 nucleotide sequence: TGTGCCACCTCCAGGTCCAACAATGAGCAGTTCTTC. The chain joins TRBV10-3 to TRBJ2-1, with unresolved D. V was trimmed by 10 bases and J by 5 bases, leaving 12 bases between them. Germline V lookup: CDR1 ENHRY, CDR2 SYGVKD. This CDR3 spans 12 amino acids.

The DNA for the CDR3 is TGTGCCAGTTTCCCCGGCCAGGGGATGACTGAAGCTTTCTTT. Its translation: CASFPGQGMTEAFF. J is TRBJ1-1 and V is TRBV6-5; maybe TRBD1 (6 bases). Deletions cut 9 bases from V and 5 bases from J, with 19 bases between. The CDR3 has 14 amino acids. CDR1 and CDR2 from the germline V gene are MNHEY and SVGAGI.

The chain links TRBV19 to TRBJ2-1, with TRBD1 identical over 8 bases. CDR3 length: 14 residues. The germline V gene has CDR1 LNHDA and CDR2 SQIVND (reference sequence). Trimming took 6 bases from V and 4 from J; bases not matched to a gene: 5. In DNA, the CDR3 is TGTGCCAGTAGCCGGGACAGGTATTACAATGAGCAGTTCTTC. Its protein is CASSRDRYYNEQFF.

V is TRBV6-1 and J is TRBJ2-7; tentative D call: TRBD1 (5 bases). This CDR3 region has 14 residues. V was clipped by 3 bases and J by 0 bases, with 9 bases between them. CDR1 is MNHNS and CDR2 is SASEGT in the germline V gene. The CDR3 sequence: CASSDQGTSYEQYF. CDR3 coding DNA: TGTGCCAGCAGTGATCAGGGAACCTCCTACGAGCAGTACTTC.

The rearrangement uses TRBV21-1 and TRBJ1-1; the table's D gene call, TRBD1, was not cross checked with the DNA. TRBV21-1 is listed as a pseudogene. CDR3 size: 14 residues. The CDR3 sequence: CASSKDHRDTEAFF. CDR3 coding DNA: TGTGCCAGCAGCAAAGACCACAGGGACACTGAAGCTTTCTTT.

CDR3 nucleotide sequence: TGCGCCAGCAGCCCGACCGAGCGGGGGCCTAGCACAGATACGCAGTATTTT. Residues: CASSPTERGPSTDTQYF. The V call is TRBV4-1, the J call TRBJ2-3; TRBD2 matches at 8 bases. The CDR3 runs to 17 residues. Germline V lookup: CDR1 MGHRA, CDR2 YSYEKL. V dropped 4 bases and J dropped 0; count of bases not matched to a gene: 9.

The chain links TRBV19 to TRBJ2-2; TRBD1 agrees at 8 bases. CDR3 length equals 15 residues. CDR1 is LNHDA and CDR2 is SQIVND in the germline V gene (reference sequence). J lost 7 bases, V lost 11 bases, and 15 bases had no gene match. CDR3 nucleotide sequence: TGTGCCTCAGTATGGAAGGACAGGGCCCACGGGGAGCTGTTTTTT. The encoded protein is CASVWKDRAHGELFF.

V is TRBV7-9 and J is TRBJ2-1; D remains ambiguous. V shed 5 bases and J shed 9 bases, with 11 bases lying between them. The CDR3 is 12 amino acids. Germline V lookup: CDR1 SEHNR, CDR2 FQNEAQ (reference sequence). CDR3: CASSRNLGEQFF. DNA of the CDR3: TGTGCCAGCAGCCGAAACCTTGGTGAGCAGTTCTTC.

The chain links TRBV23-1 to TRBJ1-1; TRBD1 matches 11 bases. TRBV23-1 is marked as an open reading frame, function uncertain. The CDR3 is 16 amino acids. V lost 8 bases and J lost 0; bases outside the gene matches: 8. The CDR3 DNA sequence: TGCGCCAGCTTGGACAGGGGGCCTTCGATGAACACTGAAGCTTTCTTT. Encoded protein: CASLDRGPSMNTEAFF.